The present T cell receptor (beta chain) was sequenced within a study of Ad26.COV2.S vaccination and SARS-CoV-2 variants. Whole-study context: Donor was one of the participants in the Ad26.COV2.S arm of the COV1001 trial.

The CDR3 has 14 amino acids. V dropped 6 bases and J dropped 0 bases, with 8 bases sitting between them. Per the germline V gene, CDR1 is MNHEY and CDR2 is SVGAGI. Overall study findings and caveats: Substantial response breadth was reportedly seen for spike-specific CD8+ and CD4+ T cells after vaccination. It is possible that the TCR breadth and depth analyses underestimated the total T cell responses.

Treatment reported: roughly 20 received Ad26.COV2.S at low or high dose, single or two shots; roughly five received placebo; per-sample allocation not given. Sampling happened 63 days after the first vaccine or placebo injection. An adult aged 18-55 years in Boston served as the donor. Concerning this clone itself: Its antigen remains unknown.

Libraries were prepared by immunoSEQ multiplex PCR; TCRdb keeps only in-frame clonotypes and omits some of them. The table records about 350,000 clones, 86% of them present only once. The sequence was obtained from a person aged 18-65 years who received the Ad26.COV2.S COVID-19 vaccine or a placebo. The chain uses TRBV6-5 and TRBJ1-4; the D gene is possibly TRBD1 (5 bases). The sample consisted of peripheral blood, taken in a trial of Ad26.COV2.S vaccine versus placebo. The CDR3 region is CASRGQATNEKLFF. CDR3 bases: TGTGCCAGCAGGGGGCAAGCAACTAATGAAAAACTGTTTTTT.